Sequencing of this TCR beta chain was carried out in a study of blood T cell repertoires in COVID-19. Germline V lookup: CDR1 SGHRS, CDR2 YFSETQ. The junction had 4 bases not matched to a gene; V was cut back by 1 base and J by 2 bases. CDR3 size: 15 residues. The repertoire was sequenced with immunoSEQ multiplex PCR; TCRdb's copy has only in-frame clones and lacks some. Seen here are 25,000 to 35,000 clones, around 90% observed once, and the top ten hold around a quarter. The J gene is TRBJ2-7, the V gene TRBV5-1, with TRBD2 matching 9 bases. Sequences were obtained from peripheral blood. This TCR came from a human donor in a cohort sampled during active COVID-19. CDR3 region: CASSLLSGGPYEQYF. The CDR3 DNA reads as TGCGCCAGCAGCTTGCTTAGCGGGGGACCCTACGAGCAGTACTTC.